This note documents a single TCR beta chain sequence. The target antigen is unknown. V lost 0 bases to trimming and J lost 9 bases, with 12 bases between them. The CDR3 extends over 13 amino acids. CDR1 and CDR2 from the germline V gene are SGDLS and YYNGEE. The record originates from a study of memory CD4+ T cells and cytomegalovirus serostatus. Whole-study findings and limits: CD4+ memory repertoires contained about two fifths of the roughly 160 reported CMV TCRbeta sequences. CMV serostatus prediction reached median AUC 0.95, or 0.91 with US-trained model.

Single viable CD3+CD4+CD8-CD45RO+ cells were sorted as the memory CD4+ T cells. Positive selection with CD4 microbeads enriched total CD4+ T cells. Source study methods: After removing out-of-frame reads, over 2 million distinct TCRbeta sequences remained. TCRdb's table, derived via immunoSEQ multiplex PCR, lists solely in-frame clones and lacks some. V and J calls and clone size are given by that table; D and trimming were obtained from the DNA. The data show under 75,000 clones, with around 80% seen just once and 0.53% held by the top ten. The receptor was isolated from an adult in good health and CMV-seronegative. Some clones in this sample may be carry-over from other donors' samples. The source material was memory CD4+ T cells from blood. This rearrangement joins TRBV9 to TRBJ1-2; the D is unclear. The CDR3 DNA is TGTGCCAGCAGCGTAGGTACGGATGTCCGCTACACCTTC. Translation gives CASSVGTDVRYTF.